This is a list of T cell receptor beta chains from one sample in a study of Graves' ophthalmopathy and Graves' hyperthyroidism. TCRdb re-called the multiplex PCR reads with MiXCR, one entry per CDR3 protein. Here the sample spans 740,000 or so distinct CDR3 sequences, 40% being singletons. What was sequenced was peripheral blood. Receptor source: an adult man with Graves' ophthalmopathy. CDR3s include the opening cysteine and the closing phenylalanine or tryptophan. D genes are given only for firm matches. Not every row has a clone size; where given, it reads once, few, many or a size class.

clone_size j_call d_call v_call cdr3_nt cdr3_aa
. TRBJ2-2 TRBD2 TRBV25-1 TGTGCCAGCAGCCAACAAGCGGGAGGCACGGCCGGGGAGCTGTTTTTT CASSQQAGGTAGELFF
. TRBJ1-2 . TRBV19 TGTGCCAGTAGTGCTGGGATTGACGGTATTTATGGCTACACCTTC CASSAGIDGIYGYTF
. TRBJ1-1 TRBD1 TRBV19 TGTGCCAGCCTTTCCCGGGACAGGCCTGAAGCTTTCTTT CASLSRDRPEAFF
many TRBJ1-1 . TRBV9 TGTGCCAGCAGCGTAGCACAGCAAACTGAAGCTTTCTTT CASSVAQQTEAFF
. TRBJ2-7 . TRBV12-3/TRBV12-4 TGTGCCAGCAGTTTGATAGTGAACGGCGAGCAGTACTTC CASSLIVNGEQYF
many TRBJ2-5 TRBD2 TRBV10-3 TGTGCCATCAGTACTCCTAGCGGGGGCGGTTTGGAGACCCAGTACTTC CAISTPSGGGLETQYF
few TRBJ2-7 . TRBV6-5 TGTGCCAGCAGCTTGACGGGTTACGGGCAGTACTTC CASSLTGYGQYF
. TRBJ2-5 . TRBV7-8 TGTGCCAGCAGCTTAGGCCATCCCGGGACCCAGTACTTC CASSLGHPGTQYF
many TRBJ1-1 . TRBV9 TGTGCCAGCAGCGGCCCAGACAGGACCGCTTTCTTT CASSGPDRTAFF
few TRBJ1-3 . TRBV2 TGTGCCAGCAGTGAACTGCGGGGGGGCGCGTCTGGAAACACCATATATTTT CASSELRGGASGNTIYF
few TRBJ2-7 . TRBV5-5 TGTGCCAGCAGCTTGACTGGGGACATCTACGAGCAGTACTTC CASSLTGDIYEQYF
. TRBJ2-3 . TRBV10-2 TGCGCCAGCAGTGAGGCCAGCACAGATACGCAGTATTTT CASSEASTDTQYF
. TRBJ1-5 . TRBV19 TGTGCCAGTAGACTACGAGGGGCCCCGGAGTTTCCCCAGCATTTT CASRLRGAPEFPQHF
few TRBJ1-5 . TRBV2 TGTGCCAGCAGTGCCAACTCACTACACAATCAGCCCCAGCATTTT CASSANSLHNQPQHF
many TRBJ2-5 . TRBV10-3 TGTGCCACCCGGTCGGTCCAAGAGACCCAGTACTTC CATRSVQETQYF
. TRBJ2-7 . TRBV10-3 TGTGCCAGCCGAACACGGGTGACCAACGAGCAGTACTTC CASRTRVTNEQYF
. TRBJ2-2 TRBD2 TRBV19 TGTGCCAGTAGTATCGACAGGGGGTGGACTAGCGGGACTCACACCGGGGGGCTGTTTTTT CASSIDRGWTSGTHTGGLFF
many TRBJ2-7 . TRBV20-1 TGCAGTGCTAAGCCCCCGACCCAGGGCTACGAGCAGTACTTC CSAKPPTQGYEQYF
few TRBJ1-5 . TRBV10-2 TGTGCCAGCTCACCACCGGGGGAGCAGCCCCAGCATTTT CASSPPGEQPQHF
. TRBJ2-5 . TRBV7-6 TGTGCCAGCAGCTTAGCGGCAGGGAGCGGGGAGACCCAGTACTTC CASSLAAGSGETQYF
. TRBJ2-7 TRBD2 TRBV11-1 TGTGCCAGCAGGGTCAGCGGGAGCAGGGCTTACGAGCAGTACTTC CASRVSGSRAYEQYF
many TRBJ2-5 . TRBV20-1 TGCAGTGCAAGGGGAGTTGGCGGGCGGGGCGAGACCCAGTACTTC CSARGVGGRGETQYF
many TRBJ2-2 . TRBV7-9 TGTGCCAGCAGCTGGGACACCGGGGAGCTGTTTTTT CASSWDTGELFF
many TRBJ1-4 . TRBV7-9 TGTGCCAGCAGCTTAGGTGGCAATGAAAAACTGTTTTTT CASSLGGNEKLFF
few TRBJ1-5 . TRBV12-3/TRBV12-4 TGTGCCAGCAGTTTAATAGGTAGCGGCAATCAGCCCCAGCATTTT CASSLIGSGNQPQHF
. TRBJ1-2 TRBD1 TRBV2 TGTGCCAGCAGTGAATGGGACAGGGGGTATCCTAACTATGGCTACACCTTC CASSEWDRGYPNYGYTF
. TRBJ2-2 . TRBV10-2 TGCGCCAGCAGTACGGACCAGATGAACACCGGGGAGCTGTTTTTT CASSTDQMNTGELFF
many TRBJ1-2 . TRBV29-1 TGCAGCGTTGAAGGGGGGCGCAACTATGGCTACACCTTC CSVEGGRNYGYTF
many TRBJ1-1 . TRBV12-3/TRBV12-4 TGTGCCAGCAGTATAGGGACCAGTGAAGCTTTCTTT CASSIGTSEAFF
. TRBJ1-5 TRBD1 TRBV9 TGTGCCAGCAGCCCTTCGACAGGGCCCAATCAGCCCCAGCATTTT CASSPSTGPNQPQHF